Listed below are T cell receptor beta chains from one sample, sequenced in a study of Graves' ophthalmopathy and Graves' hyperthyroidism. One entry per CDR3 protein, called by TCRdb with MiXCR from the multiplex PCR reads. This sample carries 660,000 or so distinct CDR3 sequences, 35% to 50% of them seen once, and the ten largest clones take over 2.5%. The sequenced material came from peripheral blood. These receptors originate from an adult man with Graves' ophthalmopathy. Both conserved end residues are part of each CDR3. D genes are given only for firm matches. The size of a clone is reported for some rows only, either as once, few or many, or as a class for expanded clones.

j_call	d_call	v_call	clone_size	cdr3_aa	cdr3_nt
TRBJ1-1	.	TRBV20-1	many	CSARGQNTEAFF	TGCAGTGCTAGAGGGCAGAACACTGAAGCTTTCTTT
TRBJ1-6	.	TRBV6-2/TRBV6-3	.	CASSIGPTYNSPLHF	TGTGCCAGCAGCATAGGACCCACCTATAATTCACCCCTCCACTTT
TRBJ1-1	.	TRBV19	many	CASKAGDVVTEAFF	TGTGCCAGTAAGGCAGGGGACGTGGTGACTGAAGCTTTCTTT
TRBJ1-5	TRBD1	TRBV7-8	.	CASSSPGTDSNQPQHF	TGTGCCAGCAGTTCCCCCGGGACAGATAGCAATCAGCCCCAGCATTTT
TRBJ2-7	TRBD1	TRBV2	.	CASREPGTGGVYEQYF	TGTGCCAGCAGAGAACCCGGGACAGGGGGTGTCTACGAGCAGTACTTC
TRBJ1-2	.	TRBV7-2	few	CASSPQGPGYGYTF	TGTGCCAGCAGCCCCCAGGGTCCGGGGTATGGCTACACCTTC
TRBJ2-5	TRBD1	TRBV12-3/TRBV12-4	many	CASSNRQGNGTQYF	TGTGCCAGCAGCAACAGACAGGGGAATGGGACCCAGTACTTC
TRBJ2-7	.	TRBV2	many	CASSEGSDGNF	TGTGCCAGCAGTGAAGGTTCGGACGGAAACTTC
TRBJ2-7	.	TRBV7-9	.	CASSFPGAGAREQYF	TGTGCCAGTAGTTTCCCCGGGGCAGGGGCGAGAGAGCAGTACTTC
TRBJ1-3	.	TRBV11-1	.	CASSLVTGVTGNTIYF	TGTGCCAGCAGCTTAGTGACCGGGGTGACTGGAAACACCATATATTTT
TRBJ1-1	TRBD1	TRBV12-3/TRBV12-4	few	CASRKKTGVNTEAFF	TGTGCCAGCAGGAAAAAGACAGGGGTGAACACTGAAGCTTTCTTT
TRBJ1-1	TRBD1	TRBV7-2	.	CASSLLVTGDNTEAFF	TGTGCCAGCTCACTGCTTGTGACAGGGGACAACACTGAAGCTTTCTTT
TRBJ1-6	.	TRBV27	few	CASKPDGGFDSPLHF	TGTGCCAGCAAACCCGACGGTGGCTTCGATTCACCCCTCCACTTT
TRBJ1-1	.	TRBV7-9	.	CASTDRPEEAFF	TGTGCCAGCACCGACCGGCCCGAAGAAGCTTTCTTT
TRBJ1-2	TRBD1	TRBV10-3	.	CAISAGTGGKGYTF	TGTGCCATCAGTGCCGGGACAGGGGGGAAGGGCTACACCTTC
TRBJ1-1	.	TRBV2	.	CASRARTGSDTEAFF	TGTGCCAGCAGAGCCCGGACCGGGAGTGACACTGAAGCTTTCTTT
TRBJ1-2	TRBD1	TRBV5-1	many	CASSSNPGTGGYGYTF	TGCGCCAGCAGCTCGAACCCCGGGACAGGGGGCTATGGCTACACCTTC
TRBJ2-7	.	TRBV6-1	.	CASSELNLGINYEQYF	TGTGCCAGCAGTGAATTGAATTTAGGGATCAACTACGAGCAGTACTTC
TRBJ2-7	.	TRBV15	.	CATSREGGLTNEQYF	TGTGCCACCAGCAGAGAGGGCGGACTGACGAACGAGCAGTACTTC
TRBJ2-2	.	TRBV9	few	CASSPREGGITAGELFF	TGTGCCAGCAGCCCCAGAGAGGGGGGAATAACCGCCGGGGAGCTGTTTTTT
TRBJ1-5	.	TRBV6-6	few	CASRQSGSNQPQHF	TGTGCCAGCAGACAATCGGGCAGTAATCAGCCCCAGCATTTT
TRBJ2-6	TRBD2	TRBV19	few	CASSIDSGGYSGANVLTF	TGTGCCAGTAGTATAGACAGCGGGGGTTACTCTGGGGCCAACGTCCTGACTTTC
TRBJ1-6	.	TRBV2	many	CASSVGVSNSPLHF	TGTGCCAGCAGTGTTGGGGTGAGCAATTCACCCCTCCACTTT
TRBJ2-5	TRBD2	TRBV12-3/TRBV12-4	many	CASSATSGRGQETQYF	TGTGCCAGCAGTGCGACTAGCGGGAGAGGTCAAGAGACCCAGTACTTC
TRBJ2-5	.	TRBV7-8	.	CASSLGQQQPQYF	TGTGCCAGCAGCTTAGGCCAGCAGCAGCCCCAGTACTTC
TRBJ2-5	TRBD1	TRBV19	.	CASLQGALVETQYF	TGTGCCAGTTTACAGGGGGCGCTTGTGGAGACCCAGTACTTC
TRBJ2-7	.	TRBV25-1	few	CASSLSGKTYEQYF	TGTGCCAGCAGTTTATCGGGCAAAACCTACGAGCAGTACTTC
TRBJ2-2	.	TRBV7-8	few	CASSPTAGQINTGELFF	TGTGCCAGCAGCCCAACCGCGGGACAGATAAACACCGGGGAGCTGTTTTTT
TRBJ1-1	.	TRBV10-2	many	CASTGQNEAFF	TGCGCCAGCACTGGACAGAACGAAGCTTTCTTT
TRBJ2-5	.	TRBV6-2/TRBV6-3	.	CASSRERDQETQYF	TGTGCCAGCAGTCGGGAAAGGGATCAAGAGACCCAGTACTTC